Below are 21 T cell receptor beta chains sequenced from a single sample in a study of CD8 T cells in Susac syndrome. With random hexamers, reverse transcription was performed on about 0.5 to 1 ug of RNA. TCRdb independently ran MiXCR on the immunoSEQ multiplex PCR reads; one entry per CDR3 protein. Here the sample spans about 140,000 distinct CDR3 sequences, 85% to 95% being singletons. Sample: CD4+ T cells from PBMCs. These receptor sequences come from a human donor with multiple sclerosis.

The chain couples TRBV7-2 to TRBJ2-5; a possible D gene is TRBD1 (6 bases). The germline V gene has CDR1 SGHTA and CDR2 FQGNSA. The V end was cut by 4 bases, the J end by 0 bases, with 15 bases between. The CDR3 spans 16 residues. The CDR3 loop is CASSSGARSYQETQYF. CDR3 nucleotides: TGTGCCAGCAGCTCAGGGGCGCGATCGTACCAAGAGACCCAGTACTTC. Using reference TRBV7-2 and TRBJ2-5 for the parts outside the CDR3, the full variable domain is GAGVSQSPSNKVTEKGKDVELRCDPISGHTALYWYRQSLGQGLEFLIYFQGNSAPDKSGLPSDRFSAERTGGSVSTLTIQRTQQEDSAVYLCASSSGARSYQETQYFGPGTRLLVL.

This clonotype was seen only a few times. The chain has TRBV19 and TRBJ1-5, with a tentative D call TRBD1 (5 bases). The V gene lost 5 bases and the J gene lost 5 bases, with 7 bases spanning the gap. The CDR3 extends over 12 amino acids. In germline, CDR1 is LNHDA, CDR2 SQIVND (reference sequence). This CDR3 reads CASSQGDQPQHF. DNA of the CDR3: TGTGCCAGTAGTCAAGGGGATCAGCCCCAGCATTTT.

This chain joins TRBV30 and TRBJ1-2; D gene unclear. The CDR3 spans 12 residues. Trimming pared 4 bases from V and 2 bases from J, leaving 8 bases between. Germline V gene lookup returns CDR1 GTSNPN and CDR2 SVGIG (reference sequence). The CDR3 sequence: CAWIGGNYGYTF. CDR3 nucleotide sequence: TGTGCCTGGATCGGAGGAAACTATGGCTACACCTTC. Variable domain in full (rest from reference TRBV30 and TRBJ1-2): SQTIHQWPATLVQPVGSPLSLECTVEGTSNPNLYWYRQAAGRGLQLLFYSVGIGQISSEVPQNLSASRPQDRQFILSSKKLLLSDSGFYLCAWIGGNYGYTFGSGTRLTVV.

This chain uses TRBV7-6 with TRBJ2-7, with TRBD1 identical over 7 bases. The V gene end was trimmed by 2 bases and the J gene end by 2 bases; junction bases not matched to a gene: 6. From germline, CDR1 is SGHVS and CDR2 FNYEAQ. The CDR3 extends over 15 amino acids. The CDR3 region is CASSLFEGAPYEQYF. The CDR3 DNA reads TGTGCCAGCAGCTTATTCGAGGGGGCTCCCTACGAGCAGTACTTC.

V gene TRBV20-1 combines with J gene TRBJ2-5, with D hard to call. The ends were cut back, 0 bases at V and 1 base at J, with 9 bases in the middle. CDR1 and CDR2 from the germline V gene are DFQATT and SNEGSKA (reference sequence). The CDR3 sequence is 14 residues long. Written as DNA, the CDR3 is TGCAGTGCTAGAGACGCTAACTCCCAAGAGACCCAGTACTTC. This sequence encodes CSARDANSQETQYF.

The V gene is TRBV20-1, the J gene TRBJ2-1; D gene ambiguous. Germline lookup yields CDR1 DFQATT and CDR2 SNEGSKA (reference sequence). The CDR3 extends over 15 amino acids. V lost 6 bases and J lost 1, with 16 bases in between. The CDR3 is CSAPFLGVSYNEQFF. DNA of the CDR3: TGCAGTGCCCCGTTTTTAGGAGTGTCCTACAATGAGCAGTTCTTC.

The J gene is TRBJ2-3, the V gene TRBV24-1, with 8 bases matching TRBD2. Germline V gene sequence: CDR1 KGHDR, CDR2 SFDVKD. The CDR3 is 11 residues long. With V trimmed by 9 bases and J by 11 bases, 6 bases remained unmatched. The CDR3 loop reads CATGQLAEQYF. The CDR3 coding sequence is TGTGCCACCGGCCAACTAGCGGAGCAGTATTTT.

The V call is TRBV20-1, the J call TRBJ1-2; TRBD1 is a possible D gene (6 bases). The germline CDR1 and CDR2 sequences are DFQATT and SNEGSKA (reference sequence). Between the trimmed V and J ends, which lost 4 bases and 5 bases, there was a span of 14 bases. The CDR3 length is 13 residues. CDR3 sequence reads: CSATRDRTYGYTF. CDR3 DNA sequence: TGCAGTGCTACCCGTGACAGGACGTATGGCTACACCTTC.

The chain recombines TRBV9 with TRBJ2-1, with no clear D. In germline, CDR1 is SGDLS, CDR2 YYNGEE. The CDR3 runs 18 residues. Trimming shortened V by 4 bases and J by 0 bases, and 20 bases separated the two germline ends. Written as DNA, the CDR3 is TGTGCCAGCAGCAAGGGCCTTACGAGAGTTCGCTCCTACAATGAGCAGTTCTTC. Translating gives CASSKGLTRVRSYNEQFF.

This chain uses TRBV28 with TRBJ2-7, with unresolved D. V was cut by 1 base and J by 0 bases, with 16 bases left in between. Germline CDR1 reads MDHEN; CDR2 reads SYDVKM. The CDR3 is 17 amino acids. In nucleotides, the CDR3 is TGTGCCAGCAGTTTATACCCCAGACGGCAGAGCTCCTACGAGCAGTACTTC. Translating it yields CASSLYPRRQSSYEQYF.

The rearrangement joins TRBV1 to TRBJ2-1; the table assigns TRBD2, which was not confirmed against the DNA. TRBV1 represents a pseudogene. There are 16 residues in the CDR3. CDR3 nucleotides: TGCACCAGCAGCCAAGAGGAACTAGCGGCTTGGAATGAGCAGTTCTTC. Translating gives CTSSQEELAAWNEQFF.

The chain couples TRBV7-2 to TRBJ2-2; tentative D call: TRBD2 (5 bases). The CDR3 runs 16 residues. Germline V gene sequence: CDR1 SGHTA, CDR2 FQGNSA. The V end was cut by 5 bases, the J end by 4 bases, with 17 bases between. This chain's CDR3 is CASSPPGSEGTGELFF. CDR3 coding DNA: TGTGCCAGCAGCCCTCCGGGATCAGAGGGCACCGGGGAGCTGTTTTTT.

This chain connects TRBV5-6 to TRBJ2-3; TRBD2 aligns across 9 bases. V lost 0 bases and J lost 3; bases outside the gene matches: 5. CDR1 and CDR2 from the germline V gene are SGHDT and YYEEEE. The CDR3 is made up of 16 amino acids. DNA for the CDR3: TGTGCCAGCAGCTTGGTCTCTAGCGGGGTAACAGATACGCAGTATTTT. Protein product: CASSLVSSGVTDTQYF.

V usage is TRBV7-2 and J usage is TRBJ1-1, with 7 bases identical to TRBD1. J was trimmed by 2 bases and V by 5 bases; bases with no gene match: 8. The CDR3 extends over 15 amino acids. Germline loops: CDR1 SGHTA, CDR2 FQGNSA. The CDR3 bases are TGTGCCAGCAGCCTGCACGGGACAGACAACACTGAAGCTTTCTTT. Residues: CASSLHGTDNTEAFF.

The chain is built from TRBV30 and TRBJ2-1; 10 bases agree with TRBD2. In germline, CDR1 is GTSNPN, CDR2 SVGIG (reference sequence). V shed 0 bases and J 6 bases; nucleotides not matched to a gene: 5. This CDR3 is 15 amino acids long. The CDR3: CAWSVKVAGGNEQFF. CDR3 DNA sequence: TGTGCCTGGAGTGTGAAAGTAGCGGGGGGCAATGAGCAGTTCTTC. The full variable domain, its missing parts supplied by reference TRBV30 and TRBJ2-1, is SQTIHQWPATLVQPVGSPLSLECTVEGTSNPNLYWYRQAAGRGLQLLFYSVGIGQISSEVPQNLSASRPQDRQFILSSKKLLLSDSGFYLCAWSVKVAGGNEQFFGPGTRLTVL.

The V and J genes are TRBV7-9 and TRBJ2-1; 12 nucleotides line up with TRBD2. The V segment lost 8 bases and the J segment 3 bases; nucleotides outside the gene matches: 8. The CDR3 spans 16 residues. Germline V CDR1 and CDR2: SEHNR, FQNEAQ (reference sequence). The CDR3 sequence is CASRNPTSGSYNEQFF. The CDR3 coding sequence is TGTGCCAGCCGAAACCCGACTAGCGGGAGCTACAATGAGCAGTTCTTC.

The CDR3 DNA is TGTGCCAGCAGCCTTCTTGAGGGAGGGCCATACGAGCAGTACTTC. Amino acid sequence: CASSLLEGGPYEQYF. The genes are TRBV28 and TRBJ2-7; 7 bases line up with TRBD2. Germline CDR1 MDHEN, CDR2 SYDVKM. CDR3 length equals 15 residues. V lost 6 bases to trimming and J lost 4 bases; unmatched junction nucleotides: 12.

The rearrangement joins TRBV20-1 to TRBJ2-3; 11 bases fit TRBD2. With 6 bases clipped from V and 2 bases from J, the junction kept 7 bases outside the gene matches. Germline CDR1 DFQATT, CDR2 SNEGSKA (reference sequence). This CDR3 contains 15 residues. The CDR3 here is CSAGTSGFYTDTQYF. The CDR3 DNA follows: TGCAGTGCCGGGACTAGCGGCTTCTACACAGATACGCAGTATTTT.

The genes are TRBV18 and TRBJ1-1, with D perhaps TRBD1 (6 bases). The CDR3 sequence is 17 residues long. V dropped 5 bases and J dropped 1 base, with 20 bases sitting between them. Per germline, CDR1 KGHSH and CDR2 LQKENI. CDR3 loop: CASSANWGKDRNTEAFF. In DNA form, the CDR3 reads TGTGCCAGCTCAGCTAACTGGGGTAAGGACAGGAACACTGAAGCTTTCTTT.

This rearrangement joins TRBV20-1 to TRBJ1-5; 9 bases match TRBD1. From germline, CDR1 is DFQATT and CDR2 SNEGSKA (reference sequence). The CDR3 consists of 14 residues. J lost 6 bases, V lost 3 bases, and 6 bases had no gene match. Here the CDR3 DNA reads TGCAGTGCTAGGCCCGGGACAGGGTTTCAGCCCCAGCATTTT. Residues: CSARPGTGFQPQHF.

V usage is TRBV6-5 and J usage is TRBJ2-2; D not certain. The CDR3 consists of 15 residues. In germline, CDR1 is MNHEY, CDR2 SVGAGI. The germline V and J ends were trimmed by 6 bases and 0 bases, with 11 bases remaining between them. CDR3 sequence reads: CASRLPNANTGELFF. The CDR3 bases are TGTGCCAGCAGGCTGCCCAACGCGAACACCGGGGAGCTGTTTTTT.